This TCR beta chain was recovered during a study of control samples from healthy donors and cancer patients. Germline-derived CDR1 and CDR2 are SGDLS and YYNGEE. This CDR3 is 15 amino acids long. Trimming cost V 3 bases and J 4 bases, with 16 bases left between them. Sequencing was performed with immunoSEQ multiplex PCR; in TCRdb, only in-frame clones are kept and a portion is missing. The sample yields 130,000 or so clones, more than 80% seen once. The gene calls are TRBV9 and TRBJ1-1; D might be TRBD1 (5 bases). This receptor was taken from a man aged 18 to 35 in good health. Material: blood. CDR3 region: CASSGRVVGATEAFF. CDR3 in DNA: TGTGCCAGCAGCGGCAGGGTAGTGGGAGCCACTGAAGCTTTCTTT.